This TCR beta chain was captured in a study of identical twins. About this clonotype: Its specificity is not known.

A universal primer site was incorporated via template switching, and the cDNA contained unique molecular identifiers. Via MiXCR, TCRdb re-called the 5' RACE reads, giving one row per CDR3 protein. In the table there are about 550,000 distinct CDR3 sequences, around 20% of which are singletons. V was trimmed by 4 bases and J by 1 base, leaving 8 bases between them. Germline-derived CDR1 and CDR2 are LGHDT and YNNKEL (reference sequence). The CDR3 runs to 13 residues. Study results and limitations: Conclusions rested on cross-sectional statistics rather than following the same donors.

The same specimen was also included in a second study, on yellow fever vaccine responses in identical twins.

Sequencing input: CD4+ T cells sorted from blood. The chain links TRBV3-1 to TRBJ2-7, with D hard to call. The TCR sequence derives from a young woman in good health. CDR3 region: CASSLKGSYEQYV. CDR3 nucleotide sequence: TGTGCCAGCAGCCTAAAGGGTTCCTACGAGCAGTACGTC.